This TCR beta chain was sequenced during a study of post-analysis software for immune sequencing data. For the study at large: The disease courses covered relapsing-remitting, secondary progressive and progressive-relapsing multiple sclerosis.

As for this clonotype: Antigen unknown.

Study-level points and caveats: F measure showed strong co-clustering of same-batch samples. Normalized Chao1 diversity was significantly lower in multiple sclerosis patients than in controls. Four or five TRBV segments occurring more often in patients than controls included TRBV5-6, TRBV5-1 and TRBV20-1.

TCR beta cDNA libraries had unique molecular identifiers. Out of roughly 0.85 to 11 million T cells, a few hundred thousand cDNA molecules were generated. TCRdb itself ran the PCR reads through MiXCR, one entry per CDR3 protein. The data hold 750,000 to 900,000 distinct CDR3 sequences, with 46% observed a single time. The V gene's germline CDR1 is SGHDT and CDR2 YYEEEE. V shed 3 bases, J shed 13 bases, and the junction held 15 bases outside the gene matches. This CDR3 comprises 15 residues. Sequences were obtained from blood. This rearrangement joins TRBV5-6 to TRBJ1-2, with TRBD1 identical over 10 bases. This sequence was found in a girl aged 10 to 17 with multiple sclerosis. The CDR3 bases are TGTGCCAGCAGCTCGGGGACAGGGGAATCCTCTTCGAGCACCTTC. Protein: CASSSGTGESSSSTF.